The rows below give T cell receptor beta chains drawn from one sample of a study of cytomegalovirus exposure and HLA in healthy donors. Measured with immunoSEQ multiplex PCR; TCRdb has only the in-frame clones, and not every one. The top ten clones hold 1.9% of a sample with under 140,000 clones, approximately 90% of them seen once. The material sequenced was PBMCs. Receptor source: a woman between 18 and 30 years old in good health and CMV-seronegative. Both conserved end residues are part of each CDR3. The D gene is left open where the match is weak. Not every row has a clone size; where given, it reads once, few, many or a size class.

clone size: NA; D gene: TRBD1; J gene: TRBJ1-4; V gene: TRBV14; CDR3 DNA: TGTGCCAGCAGCCAACCGGGACAGGTTGGTGAAAAACTGTTTTTT; CDR3 protein: CASSQPGQVGEKLFF
clone size: few; D gene: NA; J gene: TRBJ1-5; V gene: TRBV6-1; CDR3 DNA: TGTGCCAGCAGCCCAAGGTACAGCCCCAATCAGCCCCAGCATTTT; CDR3 protein: CASSPRYSPNQPQHF
clone size: NA; D gene: TRBD1; J gene: TRBJ1-1; V gene: TRBV6-6; CDR3 DNA: TGTGCCAGCAGCAGCCCTGACAGGGCCGGGCGTTTCTTT; CDR3 protein: CASSSPDRAGRFF
clone size: NA; D gene: NA; J gene: TRBJ2-7; V gene: TRBV5-4; CDR3 DNA: TGTGCCAGCAGCGTCCGGGACGGGGGCTCCTACGAGCAGTACTTC; CDR3 protein: CASSVRDGGSYEQYF
clone size: once; D gene: TRBD1; J gene: TRBJ1-1; V gene: TRBV5-1; CDR3 DNA: TGCGCCAGCAGCTTGGAGGAAAGGGGACAGGGATCCCCCGCGTCTTTCTTT; CDR3 protein: CASSLEERGQGSPASFF
clone size: once; D gene: TRBD1; J gene: TRBJ2-2; V gene: TRBV7-9; CDR3 DNA: TGTGCCAGCAGTGGGACAGTAAACACCGGGGAGCTGTTTTTT; CDR3 protein: CASSGTVNTGELFF
clone size: few; D gene: NA; J gene: TRBJ1-2; V gene: TRBV7-9; CDR3 DNA: TGTGCCAGCAGCTTAGCAGGGGAAGGTGGCTACACCTTC; CDR3 protein: CASSLAGEGGYTF
clone size: NA; D gene: TRBD1; J gene: TRBJ2-3; V gene: TRBV4-3; CDR3 DNA: TGCGCCAGCAGCCAAGAGGGCAGGGGGTCAGATACGCAGTATTTT; CDR3 protein: CASSQEGRGSDTQYF
clone size: NA; D gene: NA; J gene: TRBJ1-5; V gene: TRBV6-1; CDR3 DNA: TGTGCCAGCAGTGAATCTGGCTGGCGGAGCAATCAGCCCCAGCATTTT; CDR3 protein: CASSESGWRSNQPQHF
clone size: NA; D gene: NA; J gene: TRBJ1-1; V gene: TRBV19; CDR3 DNA: TGTGCCAGTACCACCCGGGACACTACTGAAGCTTTCTTT; CDR3 protein: CASTTRDTTEAFF
clone size: once; D gene: TRBD1; J gene: TRBJ2-7; V gene: TRBV7-8; CDR3 DNA: TGTGCCAGCAGCTTAACGCGGATAATAGGCGGGGGAGGACAGGGGTCCTACGAGCAGTACTTC; CDR3 protein: CASSLTRIIGGGGQGSYEQYF
clone size: NA; D gene: NA; J gene: TRBJ2-5; V gene: TRBV11-3; CDR3 DNA: TGTGCCAGCAGCTTAGGAACCCCGGGGGGCCGGGAGACCCAGTACTTC; CDR3 protein: CASSLGTPGGRETQYF
clone size: few; D gene: TRBD2; J gene: TRBJ2-3; V gene: TRBV6-4; CDR3 DNA: TGTGCCAGCAGTGACGATCGCGGGGGGGGAGATACGCAGTATTTT; CDR3 protein: CASSDDRGGGDTQYF
clone size: NA; D gene: TRBD1; J gene: TRBJ1-2; V gene: TRBV28; CDR3 DNA: TGTGCCAGCAGCTCGGGGGGACAGGGGAGAAGTGGCTACACCTTC; CDR3 protein: CASSSGGQGRSGYTF
clone size: NA; D gene: NA; J gene: TRBJ2-7; V gene: TRBV5-1; CDR3 DNA: TGCGCCAGCAGCACCACAAGGGCCGGGGACGAGCAGTACTTC; CDR3 protein: CASSTTRAGDEQYF
clone size: NA; D gene: TRBD2; J gene: TRBJ2-5; V gene: TRBV28; CDR3 DNA: TGTGCCAGCACCCCGCGGGGGGGACAAGAGACCCAGTACTTC; CDR3 protein: CASTPRGGQETQYF
clone size: NA; D gene: TRBD1; J gene: TRBJ1-1; V gene: TRBV29-1; CDR3 DNA: TGCAGCGTCCGGACAGGGTCGAACACTGAAGCTTTCTTT; CDR3 protein: CSVRTGSNTEAFF
clone size: few; D gene: NA; J gene: TRBJ1-6; V gene: TRBV6-1; CDR3 DNA: TGTGCCTCACAAGCCCAGACAGGAAATAATTCACCCCTCCACTTT; CDR3 protein: CASQAQTGNNSPLHF
clone size: NA; D gene: NA; J gene: TRBJ2-7; V gene: TRBV7-9; CDR3 DNA: TGTGCCAGCAGCTTAGTTTTAGGGGACGAGCAGTACTTC; CDR3 protein: CASSLVLGDEQYF
clone size: NA; D gene: TRBD1; J gene: TRBJ1-2; V gene: TRBV20-1; CDR3 DNA: TGCAGTGCTGGGGACAGCGATGGCTACACCTTC; CDR3 protein: CSAGDSDGYTF
clone size: NA; D gene: NA; J gene: TRBJ1-5; V gene: TRBV7-8; CDR3 DNA: TGTGCCAGCAGCTTACGGGCAGGGGTGACAAATCAGCCCCAGCATTTT; CDR3 protein: CASSLRAGVTNQPQHF
clone size: NA; D gene: TRBD2; J gene: TRBJ2-1; V gene: TRBV4-2; CDR3 DNA: TGTGCCAGCAGCCTTCTAGCGGGGGTTAGAAATGAGCAGTTCTTC; CDR3 protein: CASSLLAGVRNEQFF